Sequencing of this T cell receptor beta chain was carried out in a study of identifying expanded T cells in peripheral blood. General study findings and limits: Across healthy donors, higher total template counts meant significantly greater approximately two-week count variance.

Deletions cut 0 bases from V and 3 bases from J, with 12 bases between. The V gene's germline CDR1 is SGHDT and CDR2 YYEEEE. CDR3 size: 16 residues. Produced via immunoSEQ multiplex PCR; TCRdb's table is partial and in-frame only. The sample consists of under 150,000 clones, 75% to 90% of them appearing once. Of note for this clone: Its antigen is currently unknown.

The rearrangement joins TRBV5-6 to TRBJ2-2; possible D gene TRBD1, 5 bases. Sequencing was done on a sample of blood. This clonotype was sampled from a person between 18 and 70 years old in good health. The CDR3 DNA reads TGTGCCAGCAGCTTGGCCGACGTGGGGCACACCGGGGAGCTGTTTTTT. As protein: CASSLADVGHTGELFF.